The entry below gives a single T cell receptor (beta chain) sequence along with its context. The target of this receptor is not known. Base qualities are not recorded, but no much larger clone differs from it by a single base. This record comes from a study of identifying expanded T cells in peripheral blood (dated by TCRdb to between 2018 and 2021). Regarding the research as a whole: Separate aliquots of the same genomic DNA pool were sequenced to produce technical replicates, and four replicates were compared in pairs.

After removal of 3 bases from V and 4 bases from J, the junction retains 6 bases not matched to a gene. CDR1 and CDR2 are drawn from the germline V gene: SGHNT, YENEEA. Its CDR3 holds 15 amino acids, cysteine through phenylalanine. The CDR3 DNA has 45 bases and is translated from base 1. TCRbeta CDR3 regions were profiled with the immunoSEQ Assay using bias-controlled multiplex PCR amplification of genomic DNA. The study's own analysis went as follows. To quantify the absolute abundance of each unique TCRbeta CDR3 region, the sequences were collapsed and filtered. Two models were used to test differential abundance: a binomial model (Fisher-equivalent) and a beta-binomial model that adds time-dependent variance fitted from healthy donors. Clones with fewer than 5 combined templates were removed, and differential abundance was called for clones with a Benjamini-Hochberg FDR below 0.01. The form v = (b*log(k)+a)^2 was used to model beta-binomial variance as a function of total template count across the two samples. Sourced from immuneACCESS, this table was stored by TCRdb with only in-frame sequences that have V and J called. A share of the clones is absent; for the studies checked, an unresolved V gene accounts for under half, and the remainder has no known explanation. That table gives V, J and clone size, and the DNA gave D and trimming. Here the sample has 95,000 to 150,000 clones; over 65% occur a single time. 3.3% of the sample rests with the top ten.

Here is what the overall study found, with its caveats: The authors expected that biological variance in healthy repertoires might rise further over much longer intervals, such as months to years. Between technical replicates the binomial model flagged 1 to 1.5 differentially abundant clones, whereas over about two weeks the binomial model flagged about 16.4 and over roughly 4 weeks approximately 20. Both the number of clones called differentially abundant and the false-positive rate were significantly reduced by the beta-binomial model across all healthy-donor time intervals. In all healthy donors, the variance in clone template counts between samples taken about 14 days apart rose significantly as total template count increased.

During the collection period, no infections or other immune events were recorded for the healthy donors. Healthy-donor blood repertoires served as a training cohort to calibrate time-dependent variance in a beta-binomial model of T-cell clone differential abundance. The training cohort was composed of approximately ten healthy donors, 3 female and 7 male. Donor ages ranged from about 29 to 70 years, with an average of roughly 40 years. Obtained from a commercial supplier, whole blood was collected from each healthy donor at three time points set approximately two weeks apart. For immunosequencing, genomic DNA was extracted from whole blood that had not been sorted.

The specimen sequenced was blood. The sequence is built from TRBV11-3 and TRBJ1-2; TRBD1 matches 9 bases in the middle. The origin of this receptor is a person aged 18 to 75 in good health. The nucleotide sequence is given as TGTGCCAGCAGCTTTTCCGGGACAGGGTCCTATGGCTACACCTTC. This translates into CASSFSGTGSYGYTF.